The 24 T cell receptor beta chains below come from one sample, sequenced in a study of T cells in women clearing cervical HPV infection. Assay: immunoSEQ multiplex PCR; the TCRdb copy retains only in-frame clones and omits some. This table holds 15,000 to 20,000 clones. Material for sequencing was blood buffy coat. The receptors were gathered from a woman between 18 and 70 years old with a cervical HPV16 infection that either progressed to CIN3+ or cleared (not recorded which).

Points on this clone: The DNA ends 3 residues before the CDR3 does, and the rest of the CDR3 is filled in from the germline J gene. This chain connects TRBV5-6 to TRBJ2-1; D unresolved. Germline-derived CDR1 and CDR2 are SGHDT and YYEEEE. The CDR3 is 15 amino acids. V shed 0 bases and J shed 0 bases, with 7 bases lying between them. The sequenced CDR3 bases are TGTGCCAGCAGCTTGGGAACAAGCTCCTACAATGAG. Encoded protein: CASSLGTSSYNE. Given in full, the CDR3 is CASSLGTSSYNEQFF. Full variable domain (missing parts from reference TRBV5-6 and TRBJ2-1): DAGVTQSPTHLIKTRGQQVTLRCSPKSGHDTVSWYQQALGQGPQFIFQYYEEEERQRGNFPDRFSGHQFPNYSSELNVNALLLGDSALYLCASSLGTSSYNEQFFGPGTRLTVL.

Of note for this clone: Coverage ceases 3 residues before the CDR3 finishes, and the germline J gene fills in the end. The rearrangement uses TRBV6-4 and TRBJ2-6; 7 bases are shared with TRBD1. Germline V lookup: CDR1 MRHNA, CDR2 SNTAGT. This CDR3 region has 15 residues. V lost 4 bases to trimming and J lost 2 bases; unmatched junction nucleotides: 2. The part of the CDR3 DNA that was read is TGTGCCAGCAGTGGGCAGGGGGCTGGGGCCAACGTC. Translating it yields CASSGQGAGANV. The whole CDR3 sequence reads CASSGQGAGANVLTF.

A remark on this clone: The read terminates 3 residues before the CDR3 end, so the remaining end is supplied by the germline J gene. The rearrangement joins TRBV29-1 to TRBJ1-1; the D gene is possibly TRBD1 (5 bases). This CDR3 has 14 residues. Between the trimmed V and J ends, which lost 0 bases and 6 bases, there was a span of 14 bases. Germline CDR1 is SQVTM and CDR2 is ANQGSEA. CDR3 bases read: TGCAGCGTTGAAGATGGCGCCAGGGTCGCTGAA. This sequence encodes CSVEDGARVAE. In full, the CDR3 is CSVEDGARVAEAFF. The full variable domain, completed using reference TRBV29-1 and TRBJ1-1, is SAVISQKPSRDICQRGTSLTIQCQVDSQVTMMFWYRQQPGQSLTLIATANQGSEATYESGFVIDKFPISRPNLTFSTLTVSNMSPEDSSIYLCSVEDGARVAEAFFGQGTRLTVV.

Details on this clone: The missing CDR3 end, 3 residues past where the read stops, is filled in from the germline J gene. J is TRBJ2-7 and V is TRBV4-1; 12 nucleotides match TRBD2. This CDR3 is 15 amino acids long. Per germline, CDR1 MGHRA and CDR2 YSYEKL. V shed 4 bases and J 4 bases; nucleotides not matched to a gene: 5. Incomplete CDR3 DNA: TGCGCCAGCAGCCCGGCTAGCGGGGGGGGATACGAG. Translation: CASSPASGGGYE. The CDR3 in its entirety is CASSPASGGGYEQYF.

Points on this clone: From the germline J gene comes the end of the CDR3, since the read stops 3 residues before it. The rearrangement links TRBV19 to TRBJ2-1; 10 nucleotides match TRBD2. Germline CDR1 is LNHDA and CDR2 is SQIVND (reference sequence). V shed 3 bases and J 6 bases; nucleotides not matched to a gene: 5. This CDR3 is built from 15 residues. The DNA read from the CDR3 is TGTGCCAGTAGTATGGTAAGCGGGGGGGCCAATGAG. Amino acids: CASSMVSGGANE. The whole CDR3 sequence is CASSMVSGGANEQFF.

This clone is identified as medium-sized from frequency. CDR3 DNA, as far as it was read: TGTGCCAGCAGCCAAGAAGCCCGACAGGGGAGGTTGAACACTGAA. It yields the protein CASSQEARQGRLNTE. The entire CDR3 is CASSQEARQGRLNTEAFF. The J gene is TRBJ1-1, the V gene TRBV4-2; TRBD1 matches at 8 bases. The read comes to an end 3 residues before the CDR3 does, leaving the germline J gene to fill in the end. V gave up 0 bases and J gave up 0 bases; unmatched junction bases: 9. Germline CDR1 reads LGHNA; CDR2 reads YNFKEQ. This CDR3 region has 18 residues.

Worth noting for this clone: Sequencing ends 3 residues short of the CDR3 end; the germline J gene provides the rest. This chain connects TRBV6-2 or TRBV6-3 to TRBJ1-2, with TRBD1 identical over 9 bases. V dropped 6 bases and J dropped 7; count of bases not matched to a gene: 9. The germline CDR1 and CDR2 sequences are MNHEY and SVGEGT. The CDR3 spans 14 residues. This CDR3 reads CASRRTGGDGGYTF. Partial CDR3 DNA: TGTGCCAGCAGGAGAACAGGGGGCGACGGTGGC.

According to its frequency, this clone is medium-sized. The read halts 3 residues ahead of the CDR3 end, with the missing end drawn from the germline J gene. The chain recombines TRBV5-4 with TRBJ2-7; TRBD2 aligns across 9 bases. This CDR3 is 15 amino acids long. Germline assignment: CDR1 SGHNT and CDR2 YYREEE (reference sequence). The V gene end was trimmed by 2 bases and the J gene end by 0 bases; junction bases not matched to a gene: 3. CDR3 region: CASSFLAGSSYEQYF. The CDR3 bases that were read are TGTGCCAGCAGCTTCCTAGCGGGGTCCTCCTACGAG.

On this clone: The sequence runs out 3 residues before the end of the CDR3; the remainder is reconstructed from the germline J gene. The gene calls are TRBV12-3 or TRBV12-4 and TRBJ2-5, with 8 nucleotides matching TRBD1. J was trimmed by 2 bases and V by 3 bases; bases with no gene match: 2. CDR3 length: 14 residues. CDR3 DNA (partial): TGTGCCAGCAGTTTGAACAGGGGGCAAGAGACC. Protein product: CASSLNRGQET. The whole CDR3 protein is CASSLNRGQETQYF.

On this clone: The read ends 3 residues early relative to the CDR3; the germline J gene fills the gap. The V call is TRBV6-2 or TRBV6-3, the J call TRBJ2-5; TRBD2 is a possible D gene (6 bases). The CDR3 consists of 13 residues. Germline loops: CDR1 MNHEY, CDR2 SVGEGT. The V gene lost 7 bases and the J gene lost 5 bases, with 14 bases spanning the gap. The sequenced part of the CDR3 DNA is TGTGCCAGCACCCTCCCAGGGAGGGAGACC. Encoded protein: CASTLPGRET. The entire CDR3 is CASTLPGRETQYF.

About this clone itself: The read falls 3 residues short of the CDR3 end, and the missing part is taken from the germline J gene. J is TRBJ1-4 and V is TRBV6-1; 10 positions match TRBD1. This CDR3 comprises 14 residues. With V trimmed by 4 bases and J by 6 bases, 2 bases remained unmatched. Germline V gene sequence: CDR1 MNHNS, CDR2 SASEGT. The CDR3 here is CASSAGTGDEKLFF. The CDR3 bases that were read are TGTGCCAGCAGTGCCGGGACAGGGGATGAAAAA.

Remarks on this clone: The read falls 3 residues short of the CDR3 end, and the missing part is taken from the germline J gene. The rearrangement joins TRBV11-2 to TRBJ2-5; 8 bases line up with TRBD2. V lost 0 bases to trimming and J lost 7 bases; unmatched junction nucleotides: 7. CDR3 length equals 15 residues. CDR1 and CDR2 from the germline V gene are SGHAT and FQNNGV. The CDR3 region is CASSLEPSGWVTQYF. CDR3 bases read: TGTGCCAGCAGCTTAGAGCCTAGCGGGTGGGTGACC.

With regard to this clone: The read ends 3 residues early relative to the CDR3; the germline J gene fills the gap. The J gene is TRBJ1-2, the V gene TRBV5-6; the D gene is possibly TRBD1 (5 bases). The V and J ends lost 0 bases and 5 bases respectively, with 8 bases between them. Germline CDR1 is SGHDT and CDR2 is YYEEEE. This CDR3 contains 13 residues. The CDR3 spells CASSLGTLYGYTF. The CDR3 bases that were read are TGTGCCAGCAGCTTGGGGACACTATATGGC.

Remarks on this clone: The CDR3 end is not reached by the read, which stops 3 residues before it; the germline J gene fills it in. The V gene is TRBV28, the J gene TRBJ1-2, with D possibly being TRBD1 (6 bases). CDR1 MDHEN and CDR2 SYDVKM come from the germline V gene. CDR3 length: 12 residues. The chain's CDR3 is CASSSDRRGYTF. The part of the CDR3 DNA that was read is TGTGCCAGCAGTTCCGACAGGAGGGGC.

As concerns this clone: Sequencing ends 3 residues short of the CDR3 end; the germline J gene provides the rest. The chain couples TRBV5-5 to TRBJ1-2; the match to TRBD1 covers 7 bases. CDR3 length: 12 amino acids. Germline loops: CDR1 SGHKS, CDR2 YYEKEE (reference sequence). V gave up 2 bases and J gave up 6 bases; unmatched junction bases: 1. The CDR3 bases that were read are TGTGCCAGCAGCTTCGACAGGGATGGC. This gives the protein CASSFDRDG. The entire CDR3 protein reads CASSFDRDGYTF.

To note about this clone: Read sequence stops 3 residues before the CDR3 end, and the germline J gene provides the missing end. This chain joins TRBV7-2 and TRBJ2-7; a possible D gene is TRBD2 (6 bases). V lost 5 bases to trimming and J lost 2 bases, with 16 bases between them. The CDR3 is 15 amino acids. Germline CDR1 is SGHTA and CDR2 is FQGNSA. The sequenced part of the CDR3 DNA is TGTGCCAGCAGCCTCGGGCGGGGCCAGGCCTACGAG. Protein sequence: CASSLGRGQAYE. The full CDR3 protein reads CASSLGRGQAYEQYF. Looking up the rest from reference TRBV7-2 and TRBJ2-7 gives the full variable domain: GAGVSQSPSNKVTEKGKDVELRCDPISGHTALYWYRQSLGQGLEFLIYFQGNSAPDKSGLPSDRFSAERTGGSVSTLTIQRTQQEDSAVYLCASSLGRGQAYEQYFGPGTRLTVT.

With respect to this clone: The observed sequence ends 3 residues before the CDR3 terminus, with the missing tail filled in from the germline J gene. The rearrangement uses TRBV10-3 and TRBJ1-5, with 9 bases lining up with TRBD1. Looked up from germline, CDR1 is ENHRY and CDR2 is SYGVKD. The CDR3 has 16 amino acids. The junction had 7 bases not matched to a gene; V was cut back by 2 bases and J by 5 bases. The sequenced part of the CDR3 DNA is TGTGCCATCAGTGAGGCGTTGACAGGGGGATATCAGCCC. It specifies CAISEALTGGYQP. In full, the CDR3 is CAISEALTGGYQPQHF.

For this clone: The CDR3 is cut off 3 residues early in the read; its end comes from the germline J gene. This chain uses TRBV7-8 with TRBJ1-6; 7 bases line up with TRBD1. The trim removed 5 bases at V and 10 bases at J, leaving 8 bases unmatched. Germline V gives CDR1 SGHVS, CDR2 FQNEAQ. CDR3 size: 14 residues. The sequenced CDR3 bases are TGTGCCAGCAGCCAACGCCAGGGGGAATCACCC. Encoded protein: CASSQRQGESP. The whole CDR3 protein is CASSQRQGESPLHF.

A word on this clone: The read comes to an end 3 residues before the CDR3 does, leaving the germline J gene to fill in the end. The genes are TRBV11-3 and TRBJ1-3; 9 bases are a match to TRBD1. V dropped 5 bases and J dropped 7; count of bases not matched to a gene: 9. The CDR3 has 15 amino acids. Germline lookup yields CDR1 SGHNT and CDR2 YENEEA. The chain's CDR3 is CASSRGQGRINTIYF. CDR3 DNA, as far as it was read: TGTGCCAGCAGCCGGGGACAGGGAAGGATTAACACC. Using reference TRBV11-3 and TRBJ1-3 for the parts outside the CDR3, the full variable domain is EAGVVQSPRYKIIEKKQPVAFWCNPISGHNTLYWYLQNLGQGPELLIRYENEEAVDDSQLPKDRFSAERLKGVDSTLKIQPAELGDSAVYLCASSRGQGRINTIYFGEGSWLTVV.

Concerning this clone itself: The read halts 3 residues ahead of the CDR3 end, with the missing end drawn from the germline J gene. The rearrangement uses TRBV12-3 or TRBV12-4 and TRBJ2-5, with 7 bases that match TRBD1. The CDR3 length is 14 residues. The trim removed 6 bases at V and 4 bases at J, leaving 8 bases unmatched. This chain's CDR3 is CASSFDRAGETQYF. The covered CDR3 bases are TGTGCCAGCAGCTTCGACAGGGCTGGAGAGACC.

This clone registers medium-sized by frequency. The read falls 3 residues short of the CDR3 end, and the missing part is taken from the germline J gene. This chain connects TRBV29-1 to TRBJ2-1; 7 nucleotides line up with TRBD1. This CDR3 has 12 amino acids. V lost 5 bases to trimming and J lost 7 bases; unmatched junction nucleotides: 5. Looked up from germline, CDR1 is SQVTM and CDR2 is ANQGSEA. The DNA read from the CDR3 is TGCAGCGTTAAGGACAGGAGGAATGAG. Protein product: CSVKDRRNE. The complete CDR3 sequence is CSVKDRRNEQFF.

Worth noting for this clone: The read falls 3 residues short of the CDR3 end, and the missing part is taken from the germline J gene. V is TRBV27 and J is TRBJ2-6; D not certain. CDR3 length: 13 residues. V lost 4 bases, J lost 2 bases, and 3 bases lay in between. From germline, CDR1 is MNHEY and CDR2 SMNVEV (reference sequence). CDR3 DNA (partial): TGTGCCAGCAGTTCAGCTGGGGCCAACGTC. This sequence encodes CASSSAGANV. The whole CDR3 protein reads CASSSAGANVLTF.

As concerns this clone: Compared with germline, one end of the junction differs, possibly owing to a read error. The CDR3 goes on 3 residues after the read ends, and that part is filled in from the germline J gene. The chain has TRBV4-2 and TRBJ2-7; TRBD1 matches at 10 bases. The CDR3 spans 17 residues. Germline loops: CDR1 LGHNA, CDR2 YNFKEQ. CDR3 DNA (partial): TGCGCCAGCAGCCAAGATATCCGGACAGGGGGCTCCTACGAG. The encoded protein is CASSQDIRTGGSYE. From start to end, the CDR3 is CASSQDIRTGGSYEQYF.

As for this clone: The missing CDR3 end, 3 residues past where the read stops, is filled in from the germline J gene. The gene calls are TRBV11-2 and TRBJ2-1; 8 positions match TRBD1. Germline CDR1 and CDR2: SGHAT and FQNNGV. J gave up 5 bases and V 5 bases, and 8 bases lay outside the gene matches. The CDR3 is made up of 15 amino acids. CDR3 region: CASSDDRGVDNEQFF. The sequenced CDR3 bases are TGTGCCAGCAGCGACGACAGGGGAGTGGACAATGAG.